This TCR beta chain was identified in a study of cytomegalovirus exposure and HLA in healthy donors. Study conclusions and caveats: Several of the most significant clusters appeared linked to common viral pathogens, based on a later analysis. The authors later found TCR association rates varying by HLA locus, with DRB1 most and HLA-C fewest.

Amplification used 60 Vbeta primers and 13 Jbeta primers. The table came from immunoSEQ multiplex PCR; TCRdb's copy has only in-frame clones and leaves some out. This sample's table has some 110,000 clones. V was pared by 6 bases and J by 3 bases, with 9 bases between. The germline CDR1 and CDR2 sequences are SNHLY and FYNNEI. This CDR3 is built from 13 residues. Concerning this clone itself: Its cognate antigen is unknown.

The clonotype was recovered from a man aged 35-49 years in good health and CMV-seropositive. The sample comprised PBMCs. The chain employs TRBV2 and TRBJ1-5; tentative D call: TRBD1 (5 bases). CDR3 sequence reads: CASRRQNNQPQHF. The DNA of the CDR3 is TGTGCCAGCAGGCGACAGAACAATCAGCCCCAGCATTTT. Complete variable domain (other parts from reference TRBV2 and TRBJ1-5): EPEVTQTPSHQVTQMGQEVILRCVPISNHLYFYWYRQILGQKVEFLVSFYNNEISEKSEIFDDQFSVERPDGSNFTLKIRSTKLEDSAMYFCASRRQNNQPQHFGDGTRLSIL.